The 24 T cell receptor beta chains below all came from one sample that was sequenced in a study of cytotoxic CD8 clonotypes in ibrutinib-treated CLL. Profiling relied on immunoSEQ multiplex PCR, and the TCRdb table lists in-frame clones only, not all of them. This table holds approximately 350,000 clones, roughly 67% found once. Sequenced material: PBMCs, taken after 36 months of ibrutinib treatment. These receptors were obtained from a human donor with chronic lymphocytic leukemia.

The chain couples TRBV29-1 to TRBJ2-7, with 8 bases fitting TRBD2. CDR3 length: 17 amino acids. Germline V gene sequence: CDR1 SQVTM, CDR2 ANQGSEA. V dropped 4 bases and J dropped 3; count of bases not matched to a gene: 17. CDR3: CSVVGSGLGGFGYEQYF. The CDR3 nucleotides read TGCAGCGTTGTTGGCTCGGGACTAGGAGGATTTGGCTACGAGCAGTACTTC.

With respect to this clone: The identical CDR3 is also encoded by other nucleotide sequences in the sample. V and J are TRBV5-4 and TRBJ2-1, with 11 bases fitting TRBD2. Germline assignment: CDR1 SGHNT and CDR2 YYREEE (reference sequence). With 4 bases clipped from V and 6 bases from J, the junction kept 9 bases outside the gene matches. The CDR3 has 16 residues. DNA for the CDR3: TGTGCCAGCAGCCTTTCGCTAGCGGGAGGAGGCAATGAGCAGTTCTTC. Its translation is CASSLSLAGGGNEQFF.

This clone was counted at least ten times. The chain links TRBV28 to TRBJ1-2; 7 nucleotides agree with TRBD1. The V gene's germline CDR1 is MDHEN and CDR2 SYDVKM. The length of the CDR3 is 11 residues. Losses at the gene ends were 4 bases for V and 8 bases for J; bases not matched to a gene: 1. CDR3 nucleotides: TGTGCCAGCAGTTGGACAGGAGGCTACACCTTC. Translation: CASSWTGGYTF.

This chain connects TRBV7-2 to TRBJ1-3; D remains ambiguous. V was cut by 0 bases and J by 0 bases, with 12 bases left in between. The CDR3 sequence is 17 residues long. Germline V gives CDR1 SGHTA, CDR2 FQGNSA. The chain's CDR3 is CASSLAGALGSGNTIYF. CDR3 DNA sequence: TGTGCCAGCAGCTTAGCGGGTGCACTAGGCTCTGGAAACACCATATATTTT. Full variable domain (remainder filled in from reference TRBV7-2 and TRBJ1-3): GAGVSQSPSNKVTEKGKDVELRCDPISGHTALYWYRQSLGQGLEFLIYFQGNSAPDKSGLPSDRFSAERTGGSVSTLTIQRTQQEDSAVYLCASSLAGALGSGNTIYFGEGSWLTVV.

V is TRBV9 and J is TRBJ2-5; D gene unclear. The CDR3 spans 14 residues. V dropped 3 bases and J dropped 4 bases, with 13 bases sitting between them. Germline CDR1 reads SGDLS; CDR2 reads YYNGEE. The CDR3 DNA sequence: TGTGCCAGCAGCGCGAACCCTAGAGGAGAGACCCAGTACTTC. It is translated as CASSANPRGETQYF.

V is TRBV6-1 and J is TRBJ2-3; possibly TRBD2 for D (6 bases). The CDR3 runs 15 residues. Germline values: CDR1 MNHNS, CDR2 SASEGT. The ends were cut back, 11 bases at V and 2 bases at J, with 20 bases in the middle. The DNA for the CDR3 is TGTGCCCATAGCGGTTTCAGGAAACCCACAGATACGCAGTATTTT. Translated, it gives CAHSGFRKPTDTQYF.

The chain combines TRBV13 with TRBJ2-3; D unresolved. Germline CDR1 reads PRHDT; CDR2 reads FYEKMQ (reference sequence). This CDR3 comprises 12 residues. V was pared by 5 bases and J by 0 bases, with 3 bases between. For the CDR3, the DNA is TGTGCCAGCAGCCATAGCACAGATACGCAGTATTTT. Translating it yields CASSHSTDTQYF.

The chain joins TRBV27 to TRBJ2-3; 12 positions agree with TRBD2. V shed 5 bases, J shed 9 bases, and the junction held 9 bases outside the gene matches. The CDR3 contains 15 residues. Germline V gene data show CDR1 as MNHEY and CDR2 as SMNVEV (reference sequence). The DNA of the CDR3 is TGTGCCAGCAGTCTCCTGACTAGCGGGAGTCGGACGCAGTATTTT. Translated: CASSLLTSGSRTQYF.

The chain employs TRBV25-1 and TRBJ2-3; TRBD1 matches 8 bases. V shed 6 bases and J 2 bases; nucleotides not matched to a gene: 7. Per the germline V gene, CDR1 is MGHDK and CDR2 is SYGVNS. The CDR3 sequence is 15 residues long. CDR3 sequence (DNA): TGTGCCAGCAGGGGGTCGACAGGGGCCACAGATACGCAGTATTTT. Protein product: CASRGSTGATDTQYF.

The V call is TRBV7-8, the J call TRBJ1-6; TRBD1 matches at 7 bases. This CDR3 is built from 16 residues. Per the germline V gene, CDR1 is SGHVS and CDR2 is FQNEAQ. Trimming took 6 bases from V and 4 from J; bases not matched to a gene: 9. CDR3 nucleotides: TGTGCCAGCAGAAAGGGACAGAGCCTTTATAATTCACCCCTCCACTTT. This gives the protein CASRKGQSLYNSPLHF.

The chain links TRBV18 to TRBJ1-1, with D hard to call. The germline V gene encodes CDR1 KGHSH and CDR2 LQKENI. CDR3 size: 13 residues. V dropped 0 bases and J dropped 5 bases, with 7 bases sitting between them. In DNA, the CDR3 is TGTGCCAGCTCACCACCGCAGGATACTGAAGCTTTCTTT. Translating it yields CASSPPQDTEAFF.

The CDR3 DNA is TGTGCCAGCAGCTTAGAGAACGGGTACGAGCAGTACTTC. As protein: CASSLENGYEQYF. The chain recombines TRBV7-3 with TRBJ2-7; no firm D call. Germline values: CDR1 SGHTA, CDR2 FQGTGA. The CDR3 consists of 13 residues. Trimming stripped 2 bases from V and 4 bases from J, with 9 bases between.

This clone came up once. The chain couples TRBV6-5 to TRBJ1-2; 8 nucleotides align to TRBD1. The J segment lost 8 bases and the V segment lost 10 bases, leaving 12 bases of the junction unmatched. Germline V lookup: CDR1 MNHEY, CDR2 SVGAGI. This CDR3 region has 13 residues. The CDR3 spells CAITSGGSAGYTF. The CDR3, as DNA: TGTGCCATTACATCAGGGGGCAGCGCGGGCTACACCTTC.

This sequence joins TRBV29-1 and TRBJ2-7; 10 nucleotides match TRBD1. The germline V gene has CDR1 SQVTM and CDR2 ANQGSEA. The length of the CDR3 is 14 residues. After removal of 4 bases from V and 6 bases from J, the junction contained 9 bases not matched to a gene. The CDR3 here is CSVARTGGGREQYF. CDR3 nucleotide sequence: TGCAGCGTTGCCCGGACAGGGGGGGGTCGCGAGCAGTACTTC.

The rearrangement joins TRBV5-1 to TRBJ2-2; no clear D gene. The CDR3 consists of 15 residues. V dropped 3 bases and J dropped 4 bases, with 13 bases sitting between them. Germline V gives CDR1 SGHRS, CDR2 YFSETQ. The CDR3 bases are TGCGCCAGCAGCTCGACAAGCATAAGCACCGGGGAGCTGTTTTTT. The encoded protein is CASSSTSISTGELFF. The complete variable domain, with remaining parts taken from reference TRBV5-1 and TRBJ2-2, reads KAGVTQTPRYLIKTRGQQVTLSCSPISGHRSVSWYQQTPGQGLQFLFEYFSETQRNKGNFPGRFSGRQFSNSRSEMNVSTLELGDSALYLCASSSTSISTGELFFGEGSRLTVL.

Notes on this clone: This specimen includes other DNA sequences encoding the same CDR3. The chain combines TRBV7-2 with TRBJ2-7, with TRBD2 matching over 11 bases. The junction had 3 bases not matched to a gene; V was cut back by 4 bases and J by 4 bases. This CDR3 has 14 amino acids. Germline V CDR1 and CDR2: SGHTA, FQGNSA. Here the CDR3 reads CASSSGLAAYEQYF. CDR3 DNA: TGTGCCAGCAGCTCGGGACTAGCGGCATACGAGCAGTACTTC. Variable domain in full (rest from reference TRBV7-2 and TRBJ2-7): GAGVSQSPSNKVTEKGKDVELRCDPISGHTALYWYRQSLGQGLEFLIYFQGNSAPDKSGLPSDRFSAERTGGSVSTLTIQRTQQEDSAVYLCASSSGLAAYEQYFGPGTRLTVT.

V and J are TRBV28 and TRBJ1-2; TRBD1 aligns across 7 bases. CDR1 is MDHEN, CDR2 SYDVKM, per germline. Trimming at V came to 5 bases and at J to 8 bases, leaving 11 bases not matched to a gene. The CDR3 has 14 residues. The CDR3 DNA is TGTGCCAGCAGTCTGCGGGGGACAGCAGGAGGCTACACCTTC. Translated, it gives CASSLRGTAGGYTF.

The V gene is TRBV5-1, the J gene TRBJ2-2; 11 nucleotides match TRBD2. There are 17 residues in the CDR3. J gave up 1 base and V 2 bases, and 4 bases lay outside the gene matches. Germline-derived CDR1 and CDR2 are SGHRS and YFSETQ. DNA for the CDR3: TGCGCCAGCAGCTTTAATAGCGGGAGGGTGAACACCGGGGAGCTGTTTTTT. It encodes CASSFNSGRVNTGELFF.

The chain links TRBV2 to TRBJ2-3; D possibly corresponds to TRBD1 (5 bases). Trimming stripped 9 bases from V and 6 bases from J, with 10 bases between. The length of the CDR3 is 11 residues. Germline-derived CDR1 and CDR2 are SNHLY and FYNNEI. CDR3 loop: CARGPSDTQYF. The CDR3 region has the DNA TGTGCCAGGGGGCCCTCGGATACGCAGTATTTT.

The chain carries TRBV7-2 and TRBJ1-5, with D maybe TRBD1 (5 bases). Trimming took 3 bases from V and 0 from J, leaving 15 bases between them. CDR1 SGHTA and CDR2 FQGNSA come from the germline V gene. There are 17 residues in the CDR3. The CDR3 spells CASSFRGGGYSNQPQHF. CDR3 DNA sequence: TGTGCCAGCAGCTTTAGGGGAGGAGGGTATAGCAATCAGCCCCAGCATTTT.

The rearrangement uses TRBV6-1 and TRBJ2-2; D is possibly TRBD1 (6 bases). The CDR3 is 15 residues long. The germline gives CDR1 MNHNS, CDR2 SASEGT. The V end was cut by 4 bases, the J end by 7 bases, with 16 bases between. CDR3 in DNA: TGTGCCAGCAGTGGAGAGGGACACTTAAACGGGGAGCTGTTTTTT. Protein: CASSGEGHLNGELFF.

J is TRBJ1-2 and V is TRBV9; 9 bases match TRBD1. The CDR3 has 16 residues. After removal of 3 bases from V and 3 bases from J, the junction contained 9 bases not matched to a gene. The germline V gene encodes CDR1 SGDLS and CDR2 YYNGEE. CDR3 nucleotide sequence: TGTGCCAGCAGCGCCTCCGGGACAGGGTATTACTATGGCTACACCTTC. This gives the protein CASSASGTGYYYGYTF.

The chain employs TRBV28 and TRBJ1-4, with 8 bases identical to TRBD1. The CDR3 length is 14 residues. With V trimmed by 6 bases and J by 8 bases, 8 bases remained unmatched. CDR1 MDHEN and CDR2 SYDVKM come from the germline V gene. The CDR3 region has the DNA TGTGCCAGCAGGAATCCGGGACAGGCGGAAAAACTGTTTTTT. Its protein is CASRNPGQAEKLFF.

The rearrangement links TRBV7-3 to TRBJ1-1; D is uncertain. The germline gives CDR1 SGHTA, CDR2 FQGTGA. V was pared by 1 base and J by 0 bases, with 6 bases between. The CDR3 sequence is 14 residues long. CDR3 in amino acids: CASSLSRMNTEAFF. Written as DNA, the CDR3 is TGTGCCAGCAGCTTAAGTCGTATGAACACTGAAGCTTTCTTT.